This TCR beta chain originates from a study of blood T cell repertoires in COVID-19. About the study: The samples span acute and convalescent COVID-19 from the United States, Italy and Spain. Nucleic acid was either cDNA or gDNA, and it came from T cells, B-cell-depleted T cells, or PBMCs.

Clones were sequenced by immunoSEQ multiplex PCR, and TCRdb holds only the in-frame ones, with some missing. Of approximately 240,000 clones listed, 85% to 95% are singletons. Individuals drawn from approximately 26 US areas were roughly 18 to 100 years old. Cohort placement rested on clinical history that participants reported themselves. Germline V gives CDR1 SEHNR, CDR2 FQNEAQ (reference sequence). CDR3 length: 14 amino acids. Trimming removed 4 bases from V and 5 bases from J; junction bases left unmatched: 4. The table lists this clone with a count of one. Sample: PBMCs or T cells enriched from blood (not recorded which). The chain has TRBV7-9 and TRBJ1-1; 10 bases are a match to TRBD1. This clonotype was sampled from a woman aged 18-35 years who had recovered from COVID-19. The CDR3 is CASSSRQGATEAFF. For the CDR3, the DNA is TGTGCCAGCAGCTCCCGACAGGGGGCGACTGAAGCTTTCTTT.